This is a list of T cell receptor beta chains from one sample in a study of blood T cell repertoires in COVID-19. Data came from immunoSEQ multiplex PCR; TCRdb stores just in-frame clones and leaves some out. Among under 200,000 clones listed, roughly 81% were seen once. Sequences were obtained from peripheral blood. The origin of the receptors is a man aged 35-49 years who had recovered from COVID-19. CDR3s include the opening cysteine and the closing phenylalanine or tryptophan. D genes are given only for firm matches. Some rows mark clone size as missing; the rest say once, few, many or name a class of expanded clone.

CDR3 | DNA | J | D | size | V
CASSLDLAGETQYF | TGTGCCAGCAGCTTGGATCTAGCGGGGGAGACCCAGTACTTC | TRBJ2-5 | TRBD2 | . | TRBV5-6
CASSRWTDEKLFF | TGCGCCAGCAGCCGGTGGACTGATGAAAAACTGTTTTTT | TRBJ1-4 | . | . | TRBV4-1
CASNRALSTDTQYF | TGTGCCAGCAACAGGGCCCTCAGCACAGATACGCAGTATTTT | TRBJ2-3 | . | . | TRBV6-5
CASSPADRAQETQYF | TGTGCCAGCAGCCCCGCAGACAGGGCCCAAGAGACCCAGTACTTC | TRBJ2-5 | TRBD1 | . | TRBV6-2/TRBV6-3
CASSAGTGGKNQPQHF | TGTGCCAGCAGCGCCGGGACAGGGGGGAAAAATCAGCCCCAGCATTTT | TRBJ1-5 | TRBD1 | . | TRBV5-6
CASSQDPGTSGKNFQFF | TGTGCCAGCAGCCAAGATCCCGGGACTAGCGGGAAAAATTTTCAGTTCTTC | TRBJ2-1 | TRBD2 | few | TRBV4-2
CASSLDRRGWNTQYF | TGTGCCAGCAGTTTAGACCGCAGGGGGTGGAATACGCAGTATTTT | TRBJ2-3 | TRBD1 | . | TRBV28
CASSSTAVRIETEAFF | TGTGCCAGCAGCTCCACCGCGGTCCGTATCGAGACTGAAGCTTTCTTT | TRBJ1-1 | . | . | TRBV7-8
CASSVRGPNTGELFF | TGTGCCAGCAGCGTTCGGGGTCCGAACACCGGGGAGCTGTTTTTT | TRBJ2-2 | . | few | TRBV9
CASSLDGREGETQYF | TGTGCCAGCAGCTTGGACGGCAGGGAAGGAGAGACCCAGTACTTC | TRBJ2-5 | . | . | TRBV5-6
CASCRGLVDTQYF | TGTGCCAGTTGCAGGGGGCTCGTTGATACGCAGTATTTT | TRBJ2-3 | TRBD1 | . | TRBV19
CAISETSGGEQYF | TGTGCCATCAGTGAGACGTCCGGGGGAGAGCAGTACTTC | TRBJ2-7 | . | . | TRBV10-3
CSVEDWDRGRGEQYF | TGCAGCGTTGAAGATTGGGACAGGGGGCGAGGCGAGCAGTACTTC | TRBJ2-7 | TRBD1 | . | TRBV29-1
CASSSGGTNEKLFF | TGTGCCAGCAGCTCCGGAGGGACTAATGAAAAACTGTTTTTT | TRBJ1-4 | . | . | TRBV5-4
CARPGGLYGYTF | TGTGCCAGACCAGGGGGCCTCTATGGCTACACCTTC | TRBJ1-2 | TRBD1 | . | TRBV7-2
CASSRDRLNIQYF | TGTGCCAGTAGTAGGGACAGATTAAACATTCAGTACTTC | TRBJ2-4 | TRBD1 | . | TRBV19
CASSGQGIHNSPLHF | TGTGCCAGCTCAGGACAGGGAATTCATAATTCACCCCTCCACTTT | TRBJ1-6 | TRBD1 | . | TRBV18
CASSPPRLEMLSGELFF | TGTGCCAGCTCACCACCGCGACTAGAGATGTTGAGCGGGGAGCTGTTTTTT | TRBJ2-2 | . | . | TRBV18
CASSPRQGRSEAFF | TGTGCCAGCAGCCCCAGACAGGGTCGCTCCGAAGCTTTCTTT | TRBJ1-1 | TRBD1 | . | TRBV6-2/TRBV6-3
CASSQALEGMGYEQYF | TGCGCCAGCAGCCAGGCCCTGGAGGGCATGGGCTACGAGCAGTACTTC | TRBJ2-7 | . | . | TRBV4-3
CAWSVLRNYEQYF | TGTGCCTGGAGTGTCCTCAGAAACTACGAGCAGTACTTC | TRBJ2-7 | . | . | TRBV30
CASSVTSGRVTGELFF | TGCGCCAGCAGCGTTACTAGCGGGAGGGTCACCGGGGAGCTGTTTTTT | TRBJ2-2 | TRBD2 | . | TRBV5-1
CSASSGLVVGAFF | TGCAGTGCTAGTTCTGGGCTTGTTGTGGGAGCTTTCTTT | TRBJ1-1 | . | . | TRBV20-1
CASSPGQGNEQFF | TGTGCCAGCTCACCGGGACAGGGAAATGAGCAGTTCTTC | TRBJ2-1 | TRBD1 | . | TRBV18
CASSQSGGGGGEKLFF | TGCGCCAGCAGCCAATCGGGGGGAGGGGGTGGAGAAAAACTGTTTTTT | TRBJ1-4 | . | . | TRBV4-3
CASSLSSPGNDGYTF | TGTGCCAGCAGCTTATCTTCCCCGGGGAACGACGGCTACACCTTC | TRBJ1-2 | . | once | TRBV11-3
CASSQDPGTVADEAQYF | TGTGCCAGCAGCCAAGACCCAGGGACAGTGGCTGATGAGGCCCAGTACTTC | TRBJ2-5 | TRBD1 | . | TRBV4-2
CATSDLQGVGQETQYF | TGTGCCACCAGTGATCTCCAGGGGGTGGGTCAAGAGACCCAGTACTTC | TRBJ2-5 | TRBD1 | few | TRBV24-1
CASSFWTDTEAFF | TGTGCCAGCAGTTTTTGGACAGACACTGAAGCTTTCTTT | TRBJ1-1 | . | . | TRBV28
CASSPEGWYGQAEQYF | TGTGCCAGCAGCCCTGAAGGCTGGTATGGACAAGCGGAGCAGTACTTC | TRBJ2-7 | . | . | TRBV9
CASSIAGKTGELFF | TGTGCCAGTAGTATAGCAGGGAAAACCGGGGAGCTGTTTTTT | TRBJ2-2 | . | . | TRBV19
CASSTDWDRTYEQYF | TGTGCCAGCAGCACCGACTGGGACAGGACCTACGAGCAGTACTTC | TRBJ2-7 | . | . | TRBV21-1
CASIAGWYQPQHF | TGTGCCAGCATAGCAGGGTGGTATCAGCCCCAGCATTTT | TRBJ1-5 | . | . | TRBV28
CASSPTGSAYLTNEKLFF | TGTGCCAGCAGTCCGACAGGGTCCGCCTACCTCACTAATGAAAAACTGTTTTTT | TRBJ1-4 | TRBD1 | . | TRBV27
CASSHQGYAYEQYF | TGTGCCAGCAGCCATCAGGGGTACGCCTACGAGCAGTACTTC | TRBJ2-7 | . | . | TRBV3-1/TRBV3-2
CASSVGTGLYGYTF | TGTGCCAGCAGCGTCGGGACAGGACTCTATGGCTACACCTTC | TRBJ1-2 | TRBD1 | . | TRBV7-2
CASSESTSNTEAFF | TGTGCCAGCAGTGAATCTACCTCGAACACTGAAGCTTTCTTT | TRBJ1-1 | . | . | TRBV6-1
CASSSGQGAGETQYF | TGTGCCAGCAGCTCAGGACAGGGGGCTGGAGAGACCCAGTACTTC | TRBJ2-5 | TRBD1 | few | TRBV11-2
CASSLGGQGVEQYF | TGTGCCAGCAGCTTGGGAGGACAGGGGGTCGAGCAGTACTTC | TRBJ2-7 | TRBD1 | . | TRBV5-8
CASSSTAGDAYEQYF | TGTGCCAGCAGTTCGACAGCGGGAGACGCCTACGAGCAGTACTTC | TRBJ2-7 | TRBD2 | . | TRBV28
CASSLGGPGELFF | TGTGCCAGCAGCTTAGGAGGCCCCGGGGAGCTGTTTTTT | TRBJ2-2 | . | . | TRBV11-3
CASSFPGQGDGYTF | TGTGCCAGCAGTTTCCCGGGACAGGGGGACGGCTACACCTTC | TRBJ1-2 | TRBD1 | . | TRBV28
CASSLGQGDQPQHF | TGTGCCAGCAGCTTAGGACAGGGAGACCAGCCCCAGCATTTT | TRBJ1-5 | TRBD1 | . | TRBV7-9
CASRPKREKLFF | TGTGCCAGCAGACCTAAGAGGGAAAAATTGTTTTTT | TRBJ1-4 | . | . | TRBV6-2/TRBV6-3
CASSATSGFSYEQYF | TGTGCCAGTAGTGCGACTAGCGGCTTCTCCTACGAGCAGTACTTC | TRBJ2-7 | TRBD2 | once | TRBV19
CASNTGGANVLTF | TGTGCCAGCAACACAGGTGGGGCCAACGTCCTGACTTTC | TRBJ2-6 | . | . | TRBV7-2
CASSSGQGAPGELFF | TGTGCCAGCAGCTCGGGGCAGGGGGCGCCCGGGGAGCTGTTTTTT | TRBJ2-2 | TRBD1 | . | TRBV6-2/TRBV6-3
CASRADRNSYGYTF | TGTGCCAGCAGAGCGGACAGGAACTCCTATGGCTACACCTTC | TRBJ1-2 | TRBD1 | . | TRBV6-5
CASSLDRDEQYF | TGTGCCAGCAGTTTAGACAGAGACGAGCAGTACTTC | TRBJ2-7 | . | . | TRBV12-3/TRBV12-4
CASSESSLAGGKTKNIQYF | TGTGCCAGCAGTGAAAGTTCGCTGGCGGGAGGGAAGACCAAAAACATTCAGTACTTC | TRBJ2-4 | TRBD2 | . | TRBV6-1
CASSQDAGGTYNEQFF | TGCGCCAGCAGCCAAGATGCAGGGGGCACCTACAATGAGCAGTTCTTC | TRBJ2-1 | TRBD1 | once | TRBV4-1
CASSGGTAAYEQYF | TGTGCCAGCAGCGGAGGGACAGCGGCCTACGAGCAGTACTTC | TRBJ2-7 | . | . | TRBV11-2
CASSPAGRGPYEQYF | TGTGCCAGCTCACCAGCCGGCAGGGGGCCTTACGAGCAGTACTTC | TRBJ2-7 | TRBD1 | . | TRBV18
CASTLRQAGELFF | TGTGCCAGCACCCTAAGACAGGCCGGGGAGCTGTTTTTT | TRBJ2-2 | . | . | TRBV12-3/TRBV12-4
CASSVSFEQYF | TGTGCCAGCAGCGTTAGCTTCGAGCAGTACTTC | TRBJ2-7 | . | many | TRBV7-9
CASSLTGASGANVLTF | TGTGCCAGCAGCTTAACAGGGGCCTCTGGGGCCAACGTCCTGACTTTC | TRBJ2-6 | TRBD1 | . | TRBV7-6
CATRTSGTSDTQYF | TGTGCCACCAGGACTAGCGGGACATCAGATACGCAGTATTTT | TRBJ2-3 | TRBD2 | . | TRBV24-1
CASSLQFGANIQYF | TGTGCCAGCAGCTTACAGTTTGGGGCAAACATTCAGTACTTC | TRBJ2-4 | . | . | TRBV7-9
CATRDRGQGNYGYTF | TGTGCCACCCGGGACAGGGGGCAGGGAAACTATGGCTACACCTTC | TRBJ1-2 | TRBD1 | . | TRBV19